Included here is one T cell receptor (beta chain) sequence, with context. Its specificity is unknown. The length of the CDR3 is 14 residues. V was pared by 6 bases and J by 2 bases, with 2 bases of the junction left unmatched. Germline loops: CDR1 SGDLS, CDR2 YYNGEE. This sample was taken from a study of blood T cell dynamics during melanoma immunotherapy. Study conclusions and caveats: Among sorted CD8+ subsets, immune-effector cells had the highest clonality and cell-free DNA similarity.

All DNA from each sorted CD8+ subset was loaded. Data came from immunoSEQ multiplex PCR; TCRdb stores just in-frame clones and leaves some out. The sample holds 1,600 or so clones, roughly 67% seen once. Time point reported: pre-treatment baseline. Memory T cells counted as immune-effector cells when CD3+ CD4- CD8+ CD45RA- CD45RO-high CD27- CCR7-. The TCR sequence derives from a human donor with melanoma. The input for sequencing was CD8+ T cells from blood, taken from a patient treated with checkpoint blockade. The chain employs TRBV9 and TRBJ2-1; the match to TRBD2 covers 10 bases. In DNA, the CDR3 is TGTGCCAGCACCGGGACTAGCGCCTACAATGAGCAGTTCTTC. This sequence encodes CASTGTSAYNEQFF.